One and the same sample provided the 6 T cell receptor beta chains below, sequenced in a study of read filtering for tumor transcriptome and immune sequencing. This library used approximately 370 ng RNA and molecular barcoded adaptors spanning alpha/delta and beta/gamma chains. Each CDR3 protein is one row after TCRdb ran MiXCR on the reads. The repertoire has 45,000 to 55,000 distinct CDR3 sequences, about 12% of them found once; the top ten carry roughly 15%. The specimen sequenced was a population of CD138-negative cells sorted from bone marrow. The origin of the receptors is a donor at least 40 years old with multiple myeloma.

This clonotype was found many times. CDR3 in DNA: TGTGCCAGCAGTTATAGGAGTTTCGCGGGCAGGGTGGGGGAGACCCAGTACTTC. Translation: CASSYRSFAGRVGETQYF. The gene calls are TRBV6-6 and TRBJ2-5; either TRBD1 or TRBD2 may fit D (5 bases each). This CDR3 region has 18 residues. With 3 bases removed from V and 5 bases from J, the gap between germline ends came to 25 bases. CDR1 and CDR2 from the germline V gene are MNHNY and SVGAGI (reference sequence).

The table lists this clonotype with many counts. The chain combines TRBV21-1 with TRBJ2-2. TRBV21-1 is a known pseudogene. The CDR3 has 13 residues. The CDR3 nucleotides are TGTGCCAGCAGGTCGGCGGCTGTCGGGGAGCTGTTTTTT. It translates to CASRSAAVGELFF.

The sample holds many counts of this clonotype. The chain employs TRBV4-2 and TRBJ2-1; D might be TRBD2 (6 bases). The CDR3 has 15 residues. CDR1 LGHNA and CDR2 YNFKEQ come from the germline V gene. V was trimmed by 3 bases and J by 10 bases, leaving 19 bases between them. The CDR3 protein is CASSHDGGSEKEQFF. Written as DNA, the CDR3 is TGTGCCAGCAGCCACGATGGGGGGTCCGAAAAAGAGCAGTTCTTC.

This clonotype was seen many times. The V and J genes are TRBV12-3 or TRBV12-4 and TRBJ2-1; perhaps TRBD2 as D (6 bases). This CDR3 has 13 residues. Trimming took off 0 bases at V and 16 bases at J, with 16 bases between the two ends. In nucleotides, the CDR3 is TGTGCCAGCAGTTTAGCGGGAGGCCGCTCGTCATTCTTC. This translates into CASSLAGGRSSFF.

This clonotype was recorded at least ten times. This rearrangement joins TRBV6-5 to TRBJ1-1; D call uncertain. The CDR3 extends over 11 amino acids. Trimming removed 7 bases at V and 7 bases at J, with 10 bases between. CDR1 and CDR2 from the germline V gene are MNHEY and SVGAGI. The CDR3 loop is CASITPSEAFF. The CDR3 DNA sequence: TGTGCCAGCATTACCCCGAGTGAAGCTTTCTTT.

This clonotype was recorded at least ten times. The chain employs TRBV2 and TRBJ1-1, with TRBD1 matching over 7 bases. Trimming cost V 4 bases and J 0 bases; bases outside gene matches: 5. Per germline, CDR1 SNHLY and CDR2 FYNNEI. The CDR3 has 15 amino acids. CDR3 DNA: TGTGCCAGCAGTGGGACAGGTGTGATGAACACTGAAGCTTTCTTT. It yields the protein CASSGTGVMNTEAFF.